The 20 T cell receptor beta chains presented below share a single source sample, sequenced in a study of cytomegalovirus exposure and HLA in healthy donors. With 60 Vbeta and 13 Jbeta primers, the PCR was carried out. Measured with immunoSEQ multiplex PCR; TCRdb has only the in-frame clones, and not every one. The repertoire includes roughly 200,000 clones, over 60% of them detected once, and under 7.5% sits in the top ten. The sample comprised PBMCs. These receptors all stem from a man aged 35-49 years in good health and CMV-seronegative.

V gene TRBV5-6 combines with J gene TRBJ2-1; possible D gene TRBD1, 6 bases. The V gene's germline CDR1 is SGHDT and CDR2 YYEEEE. V was pared by 1 base and J by 9 bases, with 11 bases between. CDR3 length: 13 residues. The CDR3 DNA reads TGTGCCAGCAGCTTGTCAGGGGATCGTGAGCAGTTCTTC. Translation: CASSLSGDREQFF.

This CDR3 is CASSPTGNQPQHF. CDR3 coding DNA: TGTGCCAGCAGCCCAACGGGGAATCAGCCCCAGCATTTT. The chain recombines TRBV9 with TRBJ1-5; D remains unclear. Germline V CDR1 and CDR2: SGDLS, YYNGEE. The CDR3 is 13 amino acids. Deletions cut 4 bases from V and 4 bases from J, with 9 bases between.

V is TRBV25-1 and J is TRBJ1-2; D perhaps matches TRBD1 (5 bases). Looked up from germline, CDR1 is MGHDK and CDR2 is SYGVNS. CDR3 length: 12 residues. V was shortened by 4 bases and J by 4 bases, with 7 bases between the two germline ends. DNA for the CDR3: TGTGCCAGCAGTGTAGGGGCCTATGGCTACACCTTC. Translation gives CASSVGAYGYTF.

The V gene is TRBV7-2, the J gene TRBJ2-1; 9 bases align to TRBD2. The V gene end was trimmed by 5 bases and the J gene end by 6 bases; junction bases not matched to a gene: 8. Germline loops: CDR1 SGHTA, CDR2 FQGNSA. The CDR3 is 15 amino acids. CDR3 bases: TGTGCCAGCAGCCCCCACAGCGGGGGGAGCAATGAGCAGTTCTTC. Translation gives CASSPHSGGSNEQFF.

The chain recombines TRBV18 with TRBJ2-5; TRBD1 matches at 11 bases. The CDR3 is 14 amino acids. After removal of 2 bases from V and 4 bases from J, the junction contained 0 bases not matched to a gene. Germline CDR1 is KGHSH and CDR2 is LQKENI. As DNA, the CDR3 is TGTGCCAGCTCACCAGGGACAGGGGGAGAGACCCAGTACTTC. Translation: CASSPGTGGETQYF. Drawing the rest from reference TRBV18 and TRBJ2-5, the complete variable domain is NAGVMQNPRHLVRRRGQEARLRCSPMKGHSHVYWYRQLPEEGLKFMVYLQKENIIDESGMPKERFSAEFPKEGPSILRIQQVVRGDSAAYFCASSPGTGGETQYFGPGTRLLVL.

This chain links TRBV4-3 with TRBJ1-2; D remains ambiguous. The CDR3 runs to 13 residues. Germline CDR1 is LGHNA and CDR2 is YSLEER. Trimming pared 0 bases from V and 4 bases from J, leaving 6 bases between. CDR3 in amino acids: CASSQEAGYGYTF. Here the CDR3 DNA reads TGCGCCAGCAGCCAAGAAGCAGGCTATGGCTACACCTTC.

The chain has TRBV14 and TRBJ1-1; D might be TRBD1 (5 bases). V lost 3 bases to trimming and J lost 1 base, with 12 bases between them. CDR1 is SGHDN, CDR2 FVKESK, per germline. The CDR3 consists of 15 residues. The CDR3 bases are TGTGCCAGCAGCCACACCAGGGTCTGGAACACTGAAGCTTTCTTT. Protein product: CASSHTRVWNTEAFF.

This chain joins TRBV7-9 and TRBJ2-1; TRBD2 agrees at 9 bases. Looked up from germline, CDR1 is SEHNR and CDR2 is FQNEAQ (reference sequence). The junction had 12 bases not matched to a gene; V was cut back by 8 bases and J by 4 bases. The CDR3 is made up of 16 amino acids. Here the CDR3 reads CASFPWGGGVYNEQFF. Written as DNA, the CDR3 is TGTGCCAGCTTCCCGTGGGGCGGGGGGGTATACAATGAGCAGTTCTTC.

The chain employs TRBV6-5 and TRBJ1-2; possibly TRBD1 for D (6 bases). The CDR3 has 14 residues. V was cut by 2 bases and J by 0 bases, with 7 bases left in between. Germline-derived CDR1 and CDR2 are MNHEY and SVGAGI. CDR3 region: CASSYRGTNYGYTF. In nucleotides, the CDR3 is TGTGCCAGCAGTTACAGGGGGACTAACTATGGCTACACCTTC.

This rearrangement joins TRBV7-7 to TRBJ2-2; TRBD2 might be the D (5 bases). The germline V gene has CDR1 SSHAT and CDR2 FNYEAQ (reference sequence). Trimming cost V 1 base and J 5 bases, with 8 bases left between them. The CDR3 contains 14 residues. CDR3 bases: TGTGCCAGCAGCTTAGACGGGATAACCGGGGAGCTGTTTTTT. Protein product: CASSLDGITGELFF.

V usage is TRBV30 and J usage is TRBJ1-2, with TRBD1 as a possible D gene (5 bases). This CDR3 is built from 13 residues. Germline CDR1 and CDR2: GTSNPN and SVGIG (reference sequence). Trimming took off 7 bases at V and 3 bases at J, with 15 bases between the two ends. The CDR3 sequence: CASRSPGDYGYTF. In nucleotides, the CDR3 is TGTGCCTCGAGGAGCCCGGGGGACTATGGCTACACCTTC.

The V gene is TRBV2, the J gene TRBJ1-5; 10 nucleotides agree with TRBD1. Germline lookup yields CDR1 SNHLY and CDR2 FYNNEI. The CDR3 covers 15 residues. The ends lost 6 bases at V and 4 bases at J; junction bases unmatched: 6. CDR3 nucleotides: TGTGCCAGCAGCGTCGACAGGGGGCGGAATCAGCCCCAGCATTTT. Amino acids: CASSVDRGRNQPQHF.

J is TRBJ1-4 and V is TRBV23-1; 11 bases are a match to TRBD1. TRBV23-1 is noted as an ORF with a role that remains uncertain. The CDR3 spans 17 residues. Trimming at V came to 4 bases and at J to 2 bases, leaving 6 bases not matched to a gene. The CDR3 here is CASSRAGQGATNEKLFF. CDR3 bases: TGCGCCAGCAGTCGAGCAGGACAGGGGGCGACTAATGAAAAACTGTTTTTT.

V and J are TRBV5-1 and TRBJ2-3; a weak D match, TRBD2 (5 bases). V lost 3 bases and J 0 bases, leaving 8 bases between the germline ends. The V gene's germline CDR1 is SGHRS and CDR2 YFSETQ. The CDR3 totals 14 residues. The CDR3 loop is CASSSRTSTDTQYF. For the CDR3, the DNA is TGCGCCAGCAGCTCCCGGACTAGCACAGATACGCAGTATTTT.

The rearrangement joins TRBV5-6 to TRBJ1-3, with D tentatively TRBD1 (5 bases). Germline CDR1 reads SGHDT; CDR2 reads YYEEEE. V was pared by 1 base and J by 9 bases, with 11 bases between. The CDR3 runs 13 residues. This chain's CDR3 is CASSLRQGGTIYF. The CDR3 DNA is TGTGCCAGCAGCTTGCGGCAGGGCGGCACCATATATTTT.

This clone has just one count. V usage is TRBV9 and J usage is TRBJ2-1; a weak D match, TRBD2 (6 bases). V shed 0 bases and J shed 8 bases, with 12 bases lying between them. The germline V gene encodes CDR1 SGDLS and CDR2 YYNGEE. The CDR3 has 14 amino acids. CDR3 sequence: CASSVGAGIDEQFF. CDR3 sequence (DNA): TGTGCCAGCAGCGTAGGGGCGGGGATCGATGAGCAGTTCTTC.

The chain's CDR3 is CSVDVQDNKNIQYF. CDR3 DNA sequence: TGCAGCGTTGATGTTCAGGACAACAAAAACATTCAGTACTTC. V and J are TRBV29-1 and TRBJ2-4; D might be TRBD1 (5 bases). Germline V lookup: CDR1 SQVTM, CDR2 ANQGSEA. CDR3 length: 14 amino acids. V was pared by 3 bases and J by 3 bases, with 12 bases between.

The chain links TRBV10-3 to TRBJ2-7, with 11 bases fitting TRBD1. The germline V gene has CDR1 ENHRY and CDR2 SYGVKD. V shed 6 bases, J shed 2 bases, and the junction held 3 bases outside the gene matches. The CDR3 has 14 residues. CDR3 sequence reads: CAIRPGQGAYEQYF. DNA of the CDR3: TGTGCCATCAGGCCGGGACAGGGGGCCTACGAGCAGTACTTC.

This CDR3 is CASSLGVGLNTEAFF. CDR3 nucleotide sequence: TGTGCCAGCAGCTTAGGGGTGGGGCTAAACACTGAAGCTTTCTTT. The J gene is TRBJ1-1, the V gene TRBV7-9; D is perhaps TRBD1 (5 bases). Per germline, CDR1 SEHNR and CDR2 FQNEAQ (reference sequence). The CDR3 covers 15 residues. Trimming cost V 1 base and J 2 bases, with 11 bases left between them. Combining the CDR3 with reference TRBV7-9 and TRBJ1-1 gives the whole variable domain DTGVSQNPRHKITKRGQNVTFRCDPISEHNRLYWYRQTLGQGPEFLTYFQNEAQLEKSRLLSDRFSAERPKGSFSTLEIQRTEQGDSAMYLCASSLGVGLNTEAFFGQGTRLTVV.

The genes are TRBV18 and TRBJ2-2; TRBD2 matches 7 bases. The J segment lost 0 bases and the V segment lost 3 bases, leaving 4 bases of the junction unmatched. CDR1 KGHSH and CDR2 LQKENI come from the germline V gene. There are 16 residues in the CDR3. DNA for the CDR3: TGTGCCAGCTCACCGTGGAGCGGGACGAACACCGGGGAGCTGTTTTTT. It specifies CASSPWSGTNTGELFF.